This T cell receptor beta chain was sequenced in a study of shared clonotypes between healthy human individuals. About the study: There were three CD4 naive, three CD4 memory, two CD8 naive and one CD8 memory plates per donor. The study, taken as a whole, reports: Clonotypes that were shared across a handful of donors made up around 5% of naive CD4 clonotypes. Generally, naive subsets (rather than memory subsets) showed larger estimated richness.

Clones were read by immunoSEQ multiplex PCR, and TCRdb kept only the in-frame ones, dropping some. The sample includes about 1.5 million clones, approximately 98% of them seen just once. Of note for this clone: What it recognizes is unknown.

The CDR3 length is 17 residues. V shed 5 bases and J 0 bases; nucleotides not matched to a gene: 8. CDR1 and CDR2 from the germline V gene are SGHVS and FNYEAQ. The sequence derives from a man younger than 40 in good health. The sequenced material came from naive CD4+ T cells sorted from blood. The subset: CD45RA+ positively selected. The V gene is TRBV7-6, the J gene TRBJ2-1, with TRBD2 identical over 9 bases. The CDR3 sequence is CASSLRLAESSYNEQFF. CDR3 nucleotide sequence: TGTGCCAGCAGCCTGCGACTAGCGGAGAGCTCCTACAATGAGCAGTTCTTC.